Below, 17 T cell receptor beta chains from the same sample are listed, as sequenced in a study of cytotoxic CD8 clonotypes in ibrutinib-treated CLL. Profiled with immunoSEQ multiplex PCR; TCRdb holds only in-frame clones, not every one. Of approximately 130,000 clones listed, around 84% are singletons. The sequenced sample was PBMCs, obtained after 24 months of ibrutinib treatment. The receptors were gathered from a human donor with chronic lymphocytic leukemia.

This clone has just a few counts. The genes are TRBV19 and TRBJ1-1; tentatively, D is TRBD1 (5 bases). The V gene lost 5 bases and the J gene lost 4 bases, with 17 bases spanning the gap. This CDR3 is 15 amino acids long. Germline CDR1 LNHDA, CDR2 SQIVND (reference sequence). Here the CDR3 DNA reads TGTGCCAGTAGTCCCTCATTGTTTCAGGGCACTGAAGCTTTCTTT. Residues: CASSPSLFQGTEAFF.

CDR3 in amino acids: CASTSPTGSYGELFF. The CDR3 DNA reads as TGTGCCAGCACTAGCCCGACAGGAAGCTATGGGGAGCTGTTTTTT. J is TRBJ2-2 and V is TRBV2; weak D call: TRBD1 (6 bases). The CDR3 contains 15 residues. Germline-derived CDR1 and CDR2 are SNHLY and FYNNEI. Trimming left V 7 bases short and J 8 bases short, with 20 bases between.

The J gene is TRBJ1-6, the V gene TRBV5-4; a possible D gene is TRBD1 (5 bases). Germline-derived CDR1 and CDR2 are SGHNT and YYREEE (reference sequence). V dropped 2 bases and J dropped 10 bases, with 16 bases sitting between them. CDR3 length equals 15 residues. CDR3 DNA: TGTGCCAGCAGCTTTCGGGGGGAATGGTGGTCACCCCTCCACTTT. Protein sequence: CASSFRGEWWSPLHF.

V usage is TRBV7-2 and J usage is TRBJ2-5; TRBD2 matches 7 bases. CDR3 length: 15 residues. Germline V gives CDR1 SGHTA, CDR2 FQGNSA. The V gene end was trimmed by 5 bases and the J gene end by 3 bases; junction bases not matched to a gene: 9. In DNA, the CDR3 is TGTGCCAGCAGCCCAGGCGGGACTACAGAAGAGACCCAGTACTTC. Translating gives CASSPGGTTEETQYF.

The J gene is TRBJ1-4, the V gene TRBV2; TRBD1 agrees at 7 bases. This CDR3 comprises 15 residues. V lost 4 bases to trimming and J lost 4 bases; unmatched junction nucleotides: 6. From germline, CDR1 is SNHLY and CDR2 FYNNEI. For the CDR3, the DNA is TGTGCCAGCAGTGGGGACCGGGACAGTAATGAAAAACTGTTTTTT. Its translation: CASSGDRDSNEKLFF.

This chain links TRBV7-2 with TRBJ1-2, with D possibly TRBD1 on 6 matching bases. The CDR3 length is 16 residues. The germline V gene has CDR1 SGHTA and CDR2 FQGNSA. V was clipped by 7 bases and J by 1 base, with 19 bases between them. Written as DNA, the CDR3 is TGTGCCAGCAACCGAATAGGGACAAATTATAACTATGGCTACACCTTC. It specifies CASNRIGTNYNYGYTF.

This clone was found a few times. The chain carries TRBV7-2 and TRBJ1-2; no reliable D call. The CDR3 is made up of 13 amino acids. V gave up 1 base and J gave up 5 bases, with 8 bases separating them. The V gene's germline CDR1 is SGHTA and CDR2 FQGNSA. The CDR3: CASSLGAAYGYTF. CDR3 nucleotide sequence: TGTGCCAGCAGCTTAGGGGCAGCATATGGCTACACCTTC.

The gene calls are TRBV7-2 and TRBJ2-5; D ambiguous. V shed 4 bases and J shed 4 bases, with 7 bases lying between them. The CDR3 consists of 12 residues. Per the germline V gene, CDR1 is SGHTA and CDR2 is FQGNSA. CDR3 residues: CASSSLGETQYF. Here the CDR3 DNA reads TGTGCCAGCAGCTCCCTCGGAGAGACCCAGTACTTC. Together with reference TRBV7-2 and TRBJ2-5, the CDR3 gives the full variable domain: GAGVSQSPSNKVTEKGKDVELRCDPISGHTALYWYRQSLGQGLEFLIYFQGNSAPDKSGLPSDRFSAERTGGSVSTLTIQRTQQEDSAVYLCASSSLGETQYFGPGTRLLVL.

The chain's CDR3 is CASSPGQGNYGYTF. The CDR3 DNA reads as TGTGCCAGCAGCCCCGGACAGGGGAACTATGGCTACACCTTC. The genes are TRBV7-2 and TRBJ1-2, with TRBD1 matching over 9 bases. The trim removed 5 bases at V and 2 bases at J, leaving 3 bases unmatched. Germline loops: CDR1 SGHTA, CDR2 FQGNSA. The CDR3 spans 14 residues.

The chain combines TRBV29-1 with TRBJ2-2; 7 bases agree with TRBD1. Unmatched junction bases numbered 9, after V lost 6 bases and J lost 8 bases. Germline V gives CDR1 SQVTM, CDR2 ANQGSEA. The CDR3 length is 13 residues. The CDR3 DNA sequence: TGCAGCGTGGCCGTGGGACAGCAAGGGGAGCTGTTTTTT. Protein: CSVAVGQQGELFF.

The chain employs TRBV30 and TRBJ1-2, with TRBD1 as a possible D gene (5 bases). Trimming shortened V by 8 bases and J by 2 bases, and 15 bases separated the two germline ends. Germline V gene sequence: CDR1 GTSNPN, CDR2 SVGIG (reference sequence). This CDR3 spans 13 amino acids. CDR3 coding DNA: TGTGCCGGCCGGAGGGGAGAGAACTATGGCTACACCTTC. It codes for CAGRRGENYGYTF.

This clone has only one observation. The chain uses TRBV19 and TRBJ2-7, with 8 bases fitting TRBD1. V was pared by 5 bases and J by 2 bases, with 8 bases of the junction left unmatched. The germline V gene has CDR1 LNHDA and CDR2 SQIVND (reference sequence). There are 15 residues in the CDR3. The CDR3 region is CASSVTGTGPYEQYF. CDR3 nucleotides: TGTGCCAGTAGTGTCACCGGGACAGGACCCTACGAGCAGTACTTC.

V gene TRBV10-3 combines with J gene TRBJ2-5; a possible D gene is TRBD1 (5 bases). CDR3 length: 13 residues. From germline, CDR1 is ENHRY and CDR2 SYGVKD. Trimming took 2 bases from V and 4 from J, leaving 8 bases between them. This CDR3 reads CAISEQGSETQYF. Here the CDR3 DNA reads TGTGCCATCAGTGAGCAGGGCTCAGAGACCCAGTACTTC.

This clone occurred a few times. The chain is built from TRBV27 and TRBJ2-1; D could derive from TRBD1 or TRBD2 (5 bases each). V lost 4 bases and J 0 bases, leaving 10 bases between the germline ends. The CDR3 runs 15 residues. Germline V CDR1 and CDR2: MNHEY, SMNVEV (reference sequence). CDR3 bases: TGTGCCAGCAGTTACCGGGACCCCTCCTACAATGAGCAGTTCTTC. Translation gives CASSYRDPSYNEQFF.

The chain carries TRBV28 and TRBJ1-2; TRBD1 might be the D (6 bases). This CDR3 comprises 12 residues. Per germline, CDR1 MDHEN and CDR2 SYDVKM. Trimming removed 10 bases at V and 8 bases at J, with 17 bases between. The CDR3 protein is CATNIYREGYTF. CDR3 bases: TGTGCCACCAATATTTACAGGGAGGGCTACACCTTC.

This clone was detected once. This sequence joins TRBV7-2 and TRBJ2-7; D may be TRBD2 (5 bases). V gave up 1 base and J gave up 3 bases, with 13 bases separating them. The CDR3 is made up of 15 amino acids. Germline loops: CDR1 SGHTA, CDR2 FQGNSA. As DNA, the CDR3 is TGTGCCAGCAGCTTAGTAGGCTCGGGAATCTACGAGCAGTACTTC. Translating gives CASSLVGSGIYEQYF.

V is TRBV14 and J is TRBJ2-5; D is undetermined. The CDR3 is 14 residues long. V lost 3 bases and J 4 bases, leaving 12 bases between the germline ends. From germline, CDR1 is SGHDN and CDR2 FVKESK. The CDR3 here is CASSHTKGVETQYF. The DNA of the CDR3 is TGTGCCAGCAGCCACACCAAGGGCGTAGAGACCCAGTACTTC.